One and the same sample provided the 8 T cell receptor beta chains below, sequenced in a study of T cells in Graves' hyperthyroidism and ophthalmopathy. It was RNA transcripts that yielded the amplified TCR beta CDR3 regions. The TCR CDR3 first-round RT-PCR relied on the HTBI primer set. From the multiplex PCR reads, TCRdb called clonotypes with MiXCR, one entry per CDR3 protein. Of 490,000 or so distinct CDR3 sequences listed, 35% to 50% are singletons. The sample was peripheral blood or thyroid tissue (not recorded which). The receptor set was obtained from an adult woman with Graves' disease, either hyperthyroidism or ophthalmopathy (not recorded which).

The CDR3 spells CAISEELVGTGVYEQYF. CDR3 nucleotides: TGTGCCATCAGTGAGGAGCTCGTCGGGACAGGGGTGTACGAGCAGTACTTC. This chain uses TRBV10-3 with TRBJ2-7; 10 nucleotides match TRBD1. This CDR3 comprises 17 residues. CDR1 and CDR2 from the germline V gene are ENHRY and SYGVKD. V shed 2 bases, J shed 4 bases, and the junction held 11 bases outside the gene matches.

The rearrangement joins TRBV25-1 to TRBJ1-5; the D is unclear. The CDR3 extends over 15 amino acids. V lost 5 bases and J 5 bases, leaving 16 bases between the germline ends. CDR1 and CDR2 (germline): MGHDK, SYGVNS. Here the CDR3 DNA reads TGTGCCAGCAGTTACTCGTTTACTGGAGATCAGCCCCAGCATTTT. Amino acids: CASSYSFTGDQPQHF.

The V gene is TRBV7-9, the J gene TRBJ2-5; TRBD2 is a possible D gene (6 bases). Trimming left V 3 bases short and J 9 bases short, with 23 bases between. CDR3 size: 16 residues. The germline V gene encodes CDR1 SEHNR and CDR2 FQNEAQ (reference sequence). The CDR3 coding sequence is TGTGCCAGCAGCTTGGTTGGGAGGTCCCCTCATCAGCCCCAGTACTTC. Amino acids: CASSLVGRSPHQPQYF.

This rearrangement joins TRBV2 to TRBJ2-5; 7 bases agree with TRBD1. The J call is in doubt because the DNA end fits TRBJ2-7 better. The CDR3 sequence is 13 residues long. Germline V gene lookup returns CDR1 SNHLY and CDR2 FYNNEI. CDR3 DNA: TGTGCCAGCAGTGAAGGGACAGGCTACGAGCAGTACTTC. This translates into CASSEGTGYEQYF.

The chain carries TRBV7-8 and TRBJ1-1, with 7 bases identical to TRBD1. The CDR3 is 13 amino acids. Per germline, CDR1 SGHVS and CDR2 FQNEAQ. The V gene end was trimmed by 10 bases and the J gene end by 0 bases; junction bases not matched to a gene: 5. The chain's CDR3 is CANQQGLNTEAFF. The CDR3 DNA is TGTGCCAACCAACAGGGGCTGAACACTGAAGCTTTCTTT.

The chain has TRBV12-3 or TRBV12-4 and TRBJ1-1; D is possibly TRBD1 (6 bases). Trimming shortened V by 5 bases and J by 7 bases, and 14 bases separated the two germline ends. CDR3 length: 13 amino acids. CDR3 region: CASSPGQDGEAFF. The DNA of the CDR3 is TGTGCCAGCAGTCCGGGACAAGACGGTGAAGCTTTCTTT.

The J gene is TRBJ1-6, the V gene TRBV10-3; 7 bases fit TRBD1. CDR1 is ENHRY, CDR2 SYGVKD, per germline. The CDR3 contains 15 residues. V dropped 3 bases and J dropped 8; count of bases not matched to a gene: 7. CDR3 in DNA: TGTGCCATCAGTGAATTCAAAGGGGGCCATTCACCCCTCCACTTT. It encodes CAISEFKGGHSPLHF.

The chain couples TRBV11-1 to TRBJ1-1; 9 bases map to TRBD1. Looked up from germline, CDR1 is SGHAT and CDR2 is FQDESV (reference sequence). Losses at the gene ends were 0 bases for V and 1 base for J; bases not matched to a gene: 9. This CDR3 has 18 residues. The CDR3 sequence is CASSLAPGQGPQNTEAFF. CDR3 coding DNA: TGTGCCAGCAGCTTAGCGCCGGGACAGGGTCCCCAGAACACTGAAGCTTTCTTT.